The rows below give T cell receptor beta chains drawn from one sample of a study of shared clonotypes between healthy human individuals. Assay used: immunoSEQ multiplex PCR; TCRdb lists only in-frame clones, some missing. The table includes about 2.5 million clones, 80% to 95% detected once. The sample was naive CD4+ T cells from PBMCs. The receptors come from a man younger than 30 in good health. Some clones in this sample may be carry-over from other donors' samples. Each CDR3 is given with its conserved first and last residue. A D gene is named only where the DNA matches it firmly. Not all rows give a size; the values are once, few, many and, for expanded clones, a class.

>-|-|TRBJ2-5|TRBV19
CASTTTGQETQYF
TGTGCCAGTACGACAACCGGGCAAGAGACCCAGTACTTC
>-|-|TRBJ1-2|TRBV4-2
CASSQDLSANYGYTF
TGTGCCAGCAGCCAAGATCTTAGCGCAAACTATGGCTACACCTTC
>-|TRBD1|TRBJ2-4|TRBV6-1
CASSAGQGLPGIQYF
TGTGCCAGCAGTGCGGGACAGGGGCTTCCCGGCATTCAGTACTTC
>-|-|TRBJ2-7|TRBV5-1
CASSLIYNYEQYF
TGCGCCAGCAGCTTGATCTATAACTACGAGCAGTACTTC
>-|-|TRBJ1-2|TRBV4-1
CASSAQGNYGYTF
TGCGCCAGCAGCGCCCAGGGTAACTATGGCTACACCTTC
>-|-|TRBJ1-6|TRBV5-4
CASSLGVNNSPLHF
TGTGCCAGCAGCTTGGGAGTGAATAATTCACCCCTCCACTTT
>-|-|TRBJ2-1|TRBV14
CASSPLRSSSYNEQFF
TGTGCCAGCAGCCCCCTTCGATCTAGCTCCTACAATGAGCAGTTCTTC
>-|-|TRBJ2-4|TRBV28
CASSLGGPGHQAKNIQYF
TGTGCCAGCAGTTTGGGGGGCCCGGGACACCAAGCCAAAAACATTCAGTACTTC
>-|TRBD2|TRBJ2-1|TRBV27
CASSLSFRGLVGEQFF
TGTGCCAGCAGTTTATCGTTTAGGGGACTAGTGGGCGAGCAGTTCTTC
>-|-|TRBJ2-3|TRBV6-1
CASSAGITDTQYF
TGTGCCAGCAGTGCCGGGATTACAGATACGCAGTATTTT
>-|TRBD1|TRBJ2-7|TRBV10-3
CAISSGQGFEQYF
TGTGCCATCAGCTCGGGACAGGGGTTCGAGCAGTACTTC
>-|-|TRBJ2-2|TRBV18
CASSPAGELFF
TGTGCCAGCTCACCTGCCGGGGAGCTGTTTTTT
>-|TRBD1|TRBJ2-7|TRBV7-3
CASSWAGQGWEQYF
TGTGCCAGCAGCTGGGCGGGACAGGGGTGGGAGCAGTACTTC
>-|-|TRBJ1-1|TRBV28
CASSSGQIRNTEAFF
TGTGCCAGCAGTTCAGGACAGATAAGGAACACTGAAGCTTTCTTT
>-|-|TRBJ1-3|TRBV5-1
CASSLGEAGNTIYF
TGCGCCAGCAGCCTGGGGGAGGCTGGAAACACCATATATTTT
>-|-|TRBJ2-7|TRBV4-1
CASSQGGRPTYEQYF
TGCGCCAGCAGCCAAGGGGGGCGTCCCACCTACGAGCAGTACTTC
>-|-|TRBJ1-5|TRBV5-4
CASSPGAGNQPQHF
TGTGCCAGCAGCCCCGGGGCAGGGAATCAGCCCCAGCATTTT
>-|TRBD2|TRBJ2-3|TRBV7-2
CASQRESIDTQYF
TGTGCCAGCCAGCGGGAGAGTATAGATACGCAGTATTTT
>once|TRBD2|TRBJ2-7|TRBV10-2
CASSFSGGRAYEQYF
TGCGCCAGCAGTTTCAGTGGGGGGAGGGCCTACGAGCAGTACTTC
>once|-|TRBJ2-3|TRBV28
CASSFGGDTQYF
TGTGCCAGCAGTTTTGGGGGAGATACGCAGTATTTT
>-|-|TRBJ1-2|TRBV21-1
CASSPYNSGTCCYMNYGYTF
TGTGCCAGCAGCCCCTACAACTCCGGGACATGCTGTTATATGAACTATGGCTACACCTTC
>-|-|TRBJ2-5|TRBV30
CACRRGQETQYF
TGTGCCTGTAGAAGGGGACAAGAGACCCAGTACTTC
>-|-|TRBJ2-5|TRBV30
CAWSAPARETQYF
TGTGCCTGGAGTGCCCCGGCTCGGGAGACCCAGTACTTC
>-|-|TRBJ2-5|TRBV28
CASALPLGTQYF
TGTGCCAGCGCCCTCCCCCTGGGGACCCAGTACTTC
>-|-|TRBJ2-1|TRBV6-5
CASSLSEVYNEQFF
TGTGCCAGCAGCCTATCAGAGGTTTACAATGAGCAGTTCTTC
>-|TRBD1|TRBJ2-2|TRBV5-1
CASKGQDNTGELFF
TGCGCCAGCAAAGGACAGGACAACACCGGGGAGCTGTTTTTT